These 26 T cell receptor beta chains originate from one sample sequenced in a study of cytomegalovirus exposure and HLA in healthy donors. Libraries were prepared by immunoSEQ multiplex PCR; TCRdb keeps only in-frame clonotypes and omits some of them. The table has under 200,000 clones, roughly 95% seen once; the top ten hold around 0.9%. Sequencing used PBMCs. The receptors come from a woman aged 18-29 years in good health and CMV-seronegative.

The rearrangement links TRBV5-6 to TRBJ2-7, with D maybe TRBD1 (6 bases). CDR3 length: 15 residues. Germline V CDR1 and CDR2: SGHDT, YYEEEE. Trimming left V 0 bases short and J 6 bases short, with 16 bases between. Here the CDR3 DNA reads TGTGCCAGCAGCTTGGTCTCTCTGGGGGCGCGCGAGCAGTACTTC. The encoded protein is CASSLVSLGAREQYF. The variable domain in full, completed from reference TRBV5-6 and TRBJ2-7, reads DAGVTQSPTHLIKTRGQQVTLRCSPKSGHDTVSWYQQALGQGPQFIFQYYEEEERQRGNFPDRFSGHQFPNYSSELNVNALLLGDSALYLCASSLVSLGAREQYFGPGTRLTVT.

The rearrangement links TRBV5-1 to TRBJ1-1; D is uncertain. V shed 5 bases and J shed 0 bases, with 11 bases lying between them. This CDR3 comprises 14 residues. Germline V lookup: CDR1 SGHRS, CDR2 YFSETQ. The chain's CDR3 is CASRLDNLNTEAFF. The CDR3 DNA reads TGCGCCAGCAGATTAGACAACTTGAACACTGAAGCTTTCTTT.

V usage is TRBV6-6 and J usage is TRBJ1-2; D is possibly TRBD1 (6 bases). Germline-derived CDR1 and CDR2 are MNHNY and SVGAGI (reference sequence). Between the trimmed V and J ends, which lost 2 bases and 5 bases, there was a span of 15 bases. The CDR3 runs to 15 residues. CDR3 protein: CASSYGPRGGYGYTF. CDR3 nucleotides: TGTGCCAGCAGTTACGGCCCAAGGGGGGGGTATGGCTACACCTTC.

V usage is TRBV6-6 and J usage is TRBJ1-1; 8 bases are a match to TRBD1. V dropped 9 bases and J dropped 1; count of bases not matched to a gene: 7. The CDR3 sequence is 14 residues long. CDR1 is MNHNY, CDR2 SVGAGI, per germline (reference sequence). The CDR3 nucleotides are TGTGCCAGTTCCCAGGGGGCCGGGAACACTGAAGCTTTCTTT. Translated, it gives CASSQGAGNTEAFF.

The genes are TRBV30 and TRBJ2-5; D is perhaps TRBD2 (6 bases). This CDR3 is built from 15 residues. Germline values: CDR1 GTSNPN, CDR2 SVGIG (reference sequence). V shed 1 base and J shed 2 bases, with 14 bases lying between them. The CDR3 nucleotides are TGTGCCTGGAGTGAATGGGACTTGGTACAAGAGACCCAGTACTTC. This gives the protein CAWSEWDLVQETQYF.

The chain employs TRBV4-2 and TRBJ2-7, with 10 bases aligning to TRBD2. The CDR3 is 16 amino acids. Germline CDR1 and CDR2: LGHNA and YNFKEQ. The trim removed 4 bases at V and 0 bases at J, leaving 6 bases unmatched. The CDR3 region is CASSRGLAVSSYEQYF. CDR3 nucleotide sequence: TGTGCCAGCAGCCGCGGACTAGCGGTGAGCTCCTACGAGCAGTACTTC.

This chain links TRBV6-6 with TRBJ2-7; TRBD1 aligns across 8 bases. CDR3 size: 14 residues. Germline V gives CDR1 MNHNY, CDR2 SVGAGI (reference sequence). V was clipped by 8 bases and J by 5 bases; unmatched bases: 11. The DNA for the CDR3 is TGTGCCAGCGGGCCCGGACAGGGTTCCCACGAGCAGTACTTC. The encoded protein is CASGPGQGSHEQYF.

The gene calls are TRBV4-1 and TRBJ2-3; TRBD1 might be the D (6 bases). Trimming left V 2 bases short and J 4 bases short, with 10 bases between. This CDR3 is 14 amino acids long. Germline assignment: CDR1 MGHRA and CDR2 YSYEKL. The chain's CDR3 is CASSQTTGADTQYF. Written as DNA, the CDR3 is TGCGCCAGCAGCCAAACGACAGGTGCAGATACGCAGTATTTT.

V usage is TRBV6-5 and J usage is TRBJ1-1; no definite D call. Trimming shortened V by 2 bases and J by 1 base, and 8 bases separated the two germline ends. The CDR3 covers 14 residues. The V gene's germline CDR1 is MNHEY and CDR2 SVGAGI. CDR3 sequence reads: CASSYRSGNTEAFF. The CDR3 region has the DNA TGTGCCAGCAGTTACAGGTCAGGGAACACTGAAGCTTTCTTT.

This sequence joins TRBV9 and TRBJ2-1, with 7 bases matching TRBD1. CDR1 and CDR2 (germline): SGDLS, YYNGEE. The CDR3 totals 15 residues. The junction had 5 bases not matched to a gene; V was cut back by 5 bases and J by 0 bases. For the CDR3, the DNA is TGTGCCAGCAGTTCGACAGGGAGCTCCTACAATGAGCAGTTCTTC. Its protein product is CASSSTGSSYNEQFF.

The chain links TRBV9 to TRBJ2-7, with 12 bases aligning to TRBD2. This CDR3 has 16 amino acids. CDR1 is SGDLS and CDR2 is YYNGEE in the germline V gene. The junction had 12 bases not matched to a gene; V was cut back by 4 bases and J by 7 bases. In DNA form, the CDR3 reads TGTGCCAGCAGCTTTCAACCTAGCGGGGGGGCTGGAGAGCAGTACTTC. Its protein product is CASSFQPSGGAGEQYF.

The chain links TRBV7-6 to TRBJ2-5; 12 bases fit TRBD2. V lost 3 bases, J lost 5 bases, and 4 bases stayed unmatched. CDR1 and CDR2 (germline): SGHVS, FNYEAQ. The CDR3 contains 15 residues. CDR3 residues: CASSLTSGGVETQYF. In DNA, the CDR3 is TGTGCCAGCAGCTTGACTAGCGGGGGTGTGGAGACCCAGTACTTC.

This rearrangement joins TRBV6-5 to TRBJ2-7; TRBD1 matches 7 bases. Losses at the gene ends were 6 bases for V and 0 bases for J; bases not matched to a gene: 2. The CDR3 runs 13 residues. Germline assignment: CDR1 MNHEY and CDR2 SVGAGI. The chain's CDR3 is CASRRDSSYEQYF. The CDR3, as DNA: TGTGCCAGCAGGAGGGACAGCTCCTACGAGCAGTACTTC.

The gene calls are TRBV7-6 and TRBJ1-3, with TRBD1 matching over 7 bases. V dropped 5 bases and J dropped 2; count of bases not matched to a gene: 6. The CDR3 totals 15 residues. CDR1 SGHVS and CDR2 FNYEAQ come from the germline V gene. CDR3 amino acids: CASSLQGGPGNTIYF. DNA for the CDR3: TGTGCCAGCAGCCTGCAGGGGGGTCCTGGAAACACCATATATTTT.

The table lists this clone with a count of one. The J gene is TRBJ2-7, the V gene TRBV5-4; D is perhaps TRBD2 (5 bases). With 0 bases removed from V and 3 bases from J, the gap between germline ends came to 10 bases. The CDR3 sequence is 14 residues long. Germline V CDR1 and CDR2: SGHNT, YYREEE (reference sequence). In DNA form, the CDR3 reads TGTGCCAGCAGCTTGGATCGGGGTGTCTACGAGCAGTACTTC. It specifies CASSLDRGVYEQYF.

V is TRBV19 and J is TRBJ2-1, with 8 bases that match TRBD2. The CDR3 spans 14 residues. With 4 bases clipped from V and 4 bases from J, the junction kept 3 bases outside the gene matches. CDR1 is LNHDA and CDR2 is SQIVND in the germline V gene (reference sequence). The CDR3 protein is CASSRAGAYNEQFF. The DNA of the CDR3 is TGTGCCAGTAGTAGAGCGGGGGCGTACAATGAGCAGTTCTTC.

The chain couples TRBV27 to TRBJ2-3, with D possibly matching TRBD1 (6 bases). Germline CDR1 MNHEY, CDR2 SMNVEV (reference sequence). This CDR3 is built from 12 residues. Deletions cut 8 bases from V and 3 bases from J, with 9 bases between. The CDR3 DNA reads as TGTGCCAGCCATGGACAGACAGATACGCAGTATTTT. Its translation is CASHGQTDTQYF.

The chain is built from TRBV18 and TRBJ2-2; possibly TRBD1 for D (6 bases). The V end was cut by 3 bases, the J end by 2 bases, with 13 bases between. The CDR3 sequence is 16 residues long. Germline V lookup: CDR1 KGHSH, CDR2 LQKENI. CDR3 nucleotide sequence: TGTGCCAGCTCACCCACAGGGCTACATAACACCGGGGAGCTGTTTTTT. As protein: CASSPTGLHNTGELFF.

The chain combines TRBV13 with TRBJ2-1, with D possibly TRBD2 on 7 matching bases. CDR3 length: 17 amino acids. In germline, CDR1 is PRHDT, CDR2 FYEKMQ (reference sequence). Trimming removed 1 base from V and 0 bases from J, with 13 bases in between. The CDR3 protein is CASSLERGASSYNEQFF. As DNA, the CDR3 is TGTGCCAGCAGCTTAGAACGGGGGGCGAGCTCCTACAATGAGCAGTTCTTC.

The chain carries TRBV4-3 and TRBJ2-1; the D is unclear. Germline V lookup: CDR1 LGHNA, CDR2 YSLEER. CDR3 length equals 13 residues. Trimming removed 3 bases at V and 4 bases at J, with 7 bases between. This CDR3 is CASSHTYYNEQFF. The CDR3, as DNA: TGCGCCAGCAGCCACACTTATTACAATGAGCAGTTCTTC.

V is TRBV29-1 and J is TRBJ2-1, with D unresolved. The CDR3 is 12 residues long. V dropped 0 bases and J dropped 9 bases, with 9 bases sitting between them. Germline V gene data show CDR1 as SQVTM and CDR2 as ANQGSEA. This chain's CDR3 is CSVEDPVLEQFF. The CDR3 DNA sequence: TGCAGCGTTGAAGATCCGGTTCTTGAGCAGTTCTTC.

This clone was observed once. The chain recombines TRBV19 with TRBJ2-2; D not resolved. Trimming took 2 bases from V and 2 from J, leaving 9 bases between them. Per germline, CDR1 LNHDA and CDR2 SQIVND (reference sequence). The CDR3 sequence is 15 residues long. CDR3 nucleotide sequence: TGTGCCAGTAGTATATCGTGGAGAAACACCGGGGAGCTGTTTTTT. Amino acid sequence: CASSISWRNTGELFF.

The J gene is TRBJ1-1, the V gene TRBV4-3; 7 nucleotides agree with TRBD1. CDR1 LGHNA and CDR2 YSLEER come from the germline V gene. This CDR3 has 15 residues. J gave up 5 bases and V 0 bases, and 6 bases lay outside the gene matches. CDR3 residues: CASSQDPQGKTEAFF. In DNA form, the CDR3 reads TGCGCCAGCAGCCAAGATCCACAGGGGAAAACTGAAGCTTTCTTT.

V usage is TRBV18 and J usage is TRBJ2-3; D unclear. Per germline, CDR1 KGHSH and CDR2 LQKENI. V dropped 2 bases and J dropped 1 base, with 10 bases sitting between them. CDR3 size: 15 residues. CDR3 region: CASSPISPGTDTQYF. CDR3 bases: TGTGCCAGCTCACCAATATCTCCAGGCACAGATACGCAGTATTTT.

This chain uses TRBV6-6 with TRBJ2-7, with D hard to call. The CDR3 covers 14 residues. The germline V gene encodes CDR1 MNHNY and CDR2 SVGAGI (reference sequence). Trimming shortened V by 10 bases and J by 3 bases, and 19 bases separated the two germline ends. The CDR3 sequence: CATNVKRGDYEQYF. In DNA form, the CDR3 reads TGTGCCACCAATGTAAAGCGAGGAGACTACGAGCAGTACTTC.

This clone appeared once. The chain joins TRBV18 to TRBJ1-6; maybe TRBD1 (5 bases). The CDR3 length is 13 residues. Trimming removed 6 bases from V and 10 bases from J, with 13 bases in between. Germline-derived CDR1 and CDR2 are KGHSH and LQKENI. This CDR3 is CASSQGAGSPLHF. CDR3 nucleotide sequence: TGTGCCAGCTCCCAGGGCGCCGGGTCACCCCTCCACTTT.